This TCR beta chain is from a study of T cell repertoires in cytomegalovirus infection. Study information: Matching HLA type, along with CMV infection, was indicated by public TCR beta signatures. Points from the study as a whole: Identification of carriers of CMV plus the relevant HLA was achieved through cumulative public TCR beta family frequency. The study found HLA-C-restricted CMV-specific TCR beta clonotypes dominating the ex vivo response.

This CDR3 comprises 14 residues. V was trimmed by 1 base and J by 1 base, leaving 7 bases between them. Germline assignment: CDR1 LGHNT and CDR2 FRNRAP. There are a few counts of this clonotype. The antigen remains undetermined. TCRdb recomputed calls from the reads with MiXCR, one row per CDR3 protein. The table shows 350,000 to 500,000 distinct CDR3 sequences, with 25% to 40% occurring only once. The specimen was PBMCs. The V and J genes are TRBV12-5 and TRBJ1-1; no firm D call. The TCR comes from a human donor in good health (CMV status not recorded). Some clones in this sample may be carry-over from other donors' samples. DNA of the CDR3: TGTGCTAGTGGTTTGGGGGGAGGGAACACTGAAGCTTTCTTT. This translates into CASGLGGGNTEAFF.